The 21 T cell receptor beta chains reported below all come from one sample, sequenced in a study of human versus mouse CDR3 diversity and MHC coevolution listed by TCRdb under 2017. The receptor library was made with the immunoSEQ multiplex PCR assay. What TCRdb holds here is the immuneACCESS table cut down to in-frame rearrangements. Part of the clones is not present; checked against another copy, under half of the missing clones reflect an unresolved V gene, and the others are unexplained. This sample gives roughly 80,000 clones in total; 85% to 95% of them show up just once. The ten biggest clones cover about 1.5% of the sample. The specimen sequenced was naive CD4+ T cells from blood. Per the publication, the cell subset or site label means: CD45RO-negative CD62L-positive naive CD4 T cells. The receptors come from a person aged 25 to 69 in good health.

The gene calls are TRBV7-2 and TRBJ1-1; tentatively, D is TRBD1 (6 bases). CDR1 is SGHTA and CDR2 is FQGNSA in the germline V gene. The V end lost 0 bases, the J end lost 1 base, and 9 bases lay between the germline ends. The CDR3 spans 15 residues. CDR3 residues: CASSLARTANTEAFF. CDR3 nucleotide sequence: TGTGCCAGCAGCTTAGCTAGGACAGCGAACACTGAAGCTTTCTTT.

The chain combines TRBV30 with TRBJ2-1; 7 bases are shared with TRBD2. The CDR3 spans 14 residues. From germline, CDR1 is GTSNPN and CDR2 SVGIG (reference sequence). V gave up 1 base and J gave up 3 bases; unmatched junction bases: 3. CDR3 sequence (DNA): TGTGCCTGGAGTGGCGCTAGCGGCTACAATGAGCAGTTCTTC. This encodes CAWSGASGYNEQFF.

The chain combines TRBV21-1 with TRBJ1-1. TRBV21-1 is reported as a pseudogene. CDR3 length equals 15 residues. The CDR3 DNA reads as TGTGCCAGCCTTCACTACCCCCGAGGGAACACTGAAGCTTTCTTT. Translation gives CASLHYPRGNTEAFF.

The DNA for the CDR3 is TGTGCCAGCAGCGTAGAGACAGGGTACAGAGGCTACACCTTC. Its protein product is CASSVETGYRGYTF. This chain connects TRBV9 to TRBJ1-2, with 7 bases fitting TRBD1. The V segment lost 0 bases and the J segment 8 bases; nucleotides outside the gene matches: 7. The CDR3 sequence is 14 residues long. Per the germline V gene, CDR1 is SGDLS and CDR2 is YYNGEE.

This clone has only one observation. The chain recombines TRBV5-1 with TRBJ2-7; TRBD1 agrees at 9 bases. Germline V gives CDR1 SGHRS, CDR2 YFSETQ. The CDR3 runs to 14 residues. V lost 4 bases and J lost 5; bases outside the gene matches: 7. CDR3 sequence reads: CASSIMTGGNEQYF. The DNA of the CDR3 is TGCGCCAGCAGCATTATGACAGGGGGAAACGAGCAGTACTTC. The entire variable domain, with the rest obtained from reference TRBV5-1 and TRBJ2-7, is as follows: KAGVTQTPRYLIKTRGQQVTLSCSPISGHRSVSWYQQTPGQGLQFLFEYFSETQRNKGNFPGRFSGRQFSNSRSEMNVSTLELGDSALYLCASSIMTGGNEQYFGPGTRLTVT.

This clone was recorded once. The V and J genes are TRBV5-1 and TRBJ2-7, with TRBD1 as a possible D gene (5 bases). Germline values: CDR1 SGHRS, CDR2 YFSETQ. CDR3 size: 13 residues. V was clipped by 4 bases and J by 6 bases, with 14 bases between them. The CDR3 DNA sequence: TGCGCCAGCAGCCGGAACAGGTCACCCGAGCAGTACTTC. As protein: CASSRNRSPEQYF.

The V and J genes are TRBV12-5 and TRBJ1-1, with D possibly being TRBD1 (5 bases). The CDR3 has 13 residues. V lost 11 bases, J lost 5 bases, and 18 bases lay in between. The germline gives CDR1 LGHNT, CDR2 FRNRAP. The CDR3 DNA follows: TGTGCTGTCTCGAGGCGGGGGGGTACTGAAGCTTTCTTT. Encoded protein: CAVSRRGGTEAFF.

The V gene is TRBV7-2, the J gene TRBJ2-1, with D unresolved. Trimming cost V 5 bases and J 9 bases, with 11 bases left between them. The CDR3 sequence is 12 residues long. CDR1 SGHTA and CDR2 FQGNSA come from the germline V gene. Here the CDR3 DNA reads TGTGCCAGCAGCCCCTCGTGGAGTGAGCAGTTCTTC. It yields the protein CASSPSWSEQFF.

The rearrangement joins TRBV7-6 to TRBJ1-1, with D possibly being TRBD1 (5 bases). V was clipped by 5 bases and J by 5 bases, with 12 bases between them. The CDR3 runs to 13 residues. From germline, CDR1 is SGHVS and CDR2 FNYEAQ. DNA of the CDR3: TGTGCCAGCAGCCGAGACCAGGGAACTGAAGCTTTCTTT. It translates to CASSRDQGTEAFF.

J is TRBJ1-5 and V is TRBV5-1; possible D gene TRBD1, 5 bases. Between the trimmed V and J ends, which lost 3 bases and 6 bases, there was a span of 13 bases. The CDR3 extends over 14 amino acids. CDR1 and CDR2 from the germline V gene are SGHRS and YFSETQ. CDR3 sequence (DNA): TGCGCCAGCAGCTGGGGGGGTGAGGGTCAGCCCCAGCATTTT. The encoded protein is CASSWGGEGQPQHF.

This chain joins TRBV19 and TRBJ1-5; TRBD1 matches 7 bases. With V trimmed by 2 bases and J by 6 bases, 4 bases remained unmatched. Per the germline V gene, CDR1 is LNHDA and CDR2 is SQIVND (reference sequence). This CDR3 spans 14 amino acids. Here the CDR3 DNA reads TGTGCCAGTAGTATATCAGGGGGGCCTCAGCCCCAGCATTTT. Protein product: CASSISGGPQPQHF.

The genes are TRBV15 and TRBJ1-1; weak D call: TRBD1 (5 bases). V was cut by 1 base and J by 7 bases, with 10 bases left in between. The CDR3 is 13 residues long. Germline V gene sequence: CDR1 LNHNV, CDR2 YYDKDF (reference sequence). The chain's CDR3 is CATSRGKQVEAFF. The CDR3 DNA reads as TGTGCCACCAGCAGAGGCAAACAGGTTGAAGCTTTCTTT.

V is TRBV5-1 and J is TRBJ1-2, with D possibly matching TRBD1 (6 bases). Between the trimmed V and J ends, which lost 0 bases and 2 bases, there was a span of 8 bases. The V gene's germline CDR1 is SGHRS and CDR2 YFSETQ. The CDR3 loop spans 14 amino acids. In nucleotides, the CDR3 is TGCGCCAGCAGCTTGGAGGGGGTCAACTATGGCTACACCTTC. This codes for CASSLEGVNYGYTF.

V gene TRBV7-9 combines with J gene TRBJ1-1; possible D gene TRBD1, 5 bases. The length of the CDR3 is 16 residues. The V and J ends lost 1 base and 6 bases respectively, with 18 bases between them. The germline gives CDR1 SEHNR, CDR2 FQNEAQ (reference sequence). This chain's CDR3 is CASSLGRSGLNAEAFF. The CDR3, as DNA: TGTGCCAGCAGCTTAGGTCGGTCAGGGCTTAATGCTGAAGCTTTCTTT.

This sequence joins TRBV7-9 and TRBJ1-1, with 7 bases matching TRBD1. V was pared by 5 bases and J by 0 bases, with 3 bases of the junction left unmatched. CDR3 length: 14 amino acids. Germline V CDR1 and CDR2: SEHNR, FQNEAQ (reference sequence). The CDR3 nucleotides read TGTGCCAGCAGCCCGGGACAGTTGAACACTGAAGCTTTCTTT. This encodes CASSPGQLNTEAFF. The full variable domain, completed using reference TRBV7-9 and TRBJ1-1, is DTGVSQNPRHKITKRGQNVTFRCDPISEHNRLYWYRQTLGQGPEFLTYFQNEAQLEKSRLLSDRFSAERPKGSFSTLEIQRTEQGDSAMYLCASSPGQLNTEAFFGQGTRLTVV.

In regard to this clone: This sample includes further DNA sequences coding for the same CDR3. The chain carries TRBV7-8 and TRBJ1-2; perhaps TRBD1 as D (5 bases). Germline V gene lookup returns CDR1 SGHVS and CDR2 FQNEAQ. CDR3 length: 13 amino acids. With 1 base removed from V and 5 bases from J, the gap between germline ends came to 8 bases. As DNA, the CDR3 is TGTGCCAGCAGCTTAGGGCAGGGATATGGCTACACCTTC. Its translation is CASSLGQGYGYTF.

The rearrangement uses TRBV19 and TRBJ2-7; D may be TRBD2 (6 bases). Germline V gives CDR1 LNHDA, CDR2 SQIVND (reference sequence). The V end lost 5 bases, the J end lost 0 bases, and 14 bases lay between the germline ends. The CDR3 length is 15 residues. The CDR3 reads CASSHGGSGSYEQYF. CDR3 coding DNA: TGTGCCAGTAGTCACGGGGGTAGCGGCTCCTACGAGCAGTACTTC. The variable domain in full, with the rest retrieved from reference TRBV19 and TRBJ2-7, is DGGITQSPKYLFRKEGQNVTLSCEQNLNHDAMYWYRQDPGQGLRLIYYSQIVNDFQKGDIAEGYSVSREKKESFPLTVTSAQKNPTAFYLCASSHGGSGSYEQYFGPGTRLTVT.

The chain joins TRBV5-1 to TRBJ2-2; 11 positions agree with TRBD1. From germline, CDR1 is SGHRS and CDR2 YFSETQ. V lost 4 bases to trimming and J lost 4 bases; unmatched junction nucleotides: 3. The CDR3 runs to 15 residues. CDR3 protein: CASSGQGAGTGELFF. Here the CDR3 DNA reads TGCGCCAGCAGCGGACAGGGGGCAGGCACCGGGGAGCTGTTTTTT.

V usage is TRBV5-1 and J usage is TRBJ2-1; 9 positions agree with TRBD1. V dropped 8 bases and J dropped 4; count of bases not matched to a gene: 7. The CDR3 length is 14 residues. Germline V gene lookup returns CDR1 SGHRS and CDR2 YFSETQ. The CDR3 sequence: CASNPGQGYNEQFF. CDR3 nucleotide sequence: TGCGCCAGTAATCCGGGACAGGGTTACAATGAGCAGTTCTTC.

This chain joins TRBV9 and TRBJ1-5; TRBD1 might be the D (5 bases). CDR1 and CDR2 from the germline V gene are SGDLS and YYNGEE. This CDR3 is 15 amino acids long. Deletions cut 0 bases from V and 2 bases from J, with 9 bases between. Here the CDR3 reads CASSVGAGGNQPQHF. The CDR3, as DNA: TGTGCCAGCAGCGTAGGGGCGGGGGGCAATCAGCCCCAGCATTTT.

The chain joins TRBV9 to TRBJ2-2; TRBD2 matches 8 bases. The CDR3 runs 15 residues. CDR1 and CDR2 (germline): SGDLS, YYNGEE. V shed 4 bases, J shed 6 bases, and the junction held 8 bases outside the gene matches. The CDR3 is CASSPGGAGAGELFF. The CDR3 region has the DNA TGTGCCAGCAGCCCCGGGGGAGCGGGAGCCGGGGAGCTGTTTTTT.